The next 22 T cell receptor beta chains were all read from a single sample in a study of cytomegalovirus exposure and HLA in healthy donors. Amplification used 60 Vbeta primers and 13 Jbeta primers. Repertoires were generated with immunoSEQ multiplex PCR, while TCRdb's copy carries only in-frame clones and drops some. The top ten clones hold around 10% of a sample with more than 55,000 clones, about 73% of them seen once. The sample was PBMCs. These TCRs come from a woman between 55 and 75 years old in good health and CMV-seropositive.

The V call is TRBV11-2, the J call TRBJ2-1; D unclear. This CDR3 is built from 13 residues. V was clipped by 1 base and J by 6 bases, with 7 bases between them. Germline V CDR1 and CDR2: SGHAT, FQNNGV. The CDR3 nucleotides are TGTGCCAGCAGCTTAGTTAGGAGCAATGAGCAGTTCTTC. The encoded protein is CASSLVRSNEQFF. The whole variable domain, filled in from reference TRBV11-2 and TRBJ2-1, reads EAGVAQSPRYKIIEKRQSVAFWCNPISGHATLYWYQQILGQGPKLLIQFQNNGVVDDSQLPKDRFSAERLKGVDSTLKIQPAKLEDSAVYLCASSLVRSNEQFFGPGTRLTVL.

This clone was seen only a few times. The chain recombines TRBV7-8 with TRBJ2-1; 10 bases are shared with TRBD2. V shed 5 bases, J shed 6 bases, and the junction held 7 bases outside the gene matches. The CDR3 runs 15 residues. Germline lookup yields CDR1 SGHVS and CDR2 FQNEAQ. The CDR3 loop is CASSPGLAVFNEQFF. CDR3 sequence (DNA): TGTGCCAGCAGCCCCGGACTAGCGGTATTCAATGAGCAGTTCTTC. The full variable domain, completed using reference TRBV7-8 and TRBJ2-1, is GAGVSQSPRYKVAKRGQDVALRCDPISGHVSLFWYQQALGQGPEFLTYFQNEAQLDKSGLPSDRFFAERPEGSVSTLKIQRTQQEDSAVYLCASSPGLAVFNEQFFGPGTRLTVL.

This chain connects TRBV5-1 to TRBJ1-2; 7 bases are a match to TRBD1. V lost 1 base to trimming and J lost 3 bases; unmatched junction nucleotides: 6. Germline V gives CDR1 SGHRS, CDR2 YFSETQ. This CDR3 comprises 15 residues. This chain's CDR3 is CASSLTGADDYGYTF. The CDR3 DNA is TGCGCCAGCAGCTTGACAGGGGCGGACGACTATGGCTACACCTTC.

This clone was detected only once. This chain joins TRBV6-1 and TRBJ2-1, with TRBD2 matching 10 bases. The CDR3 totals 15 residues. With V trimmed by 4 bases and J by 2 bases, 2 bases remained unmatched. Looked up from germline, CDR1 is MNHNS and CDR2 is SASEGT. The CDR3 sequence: CASSALAGAYNEQFF. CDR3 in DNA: TGTGCCAGCAGTGCTCTAGCGGGAGCCTACAATGAGCAGTTCTTC.

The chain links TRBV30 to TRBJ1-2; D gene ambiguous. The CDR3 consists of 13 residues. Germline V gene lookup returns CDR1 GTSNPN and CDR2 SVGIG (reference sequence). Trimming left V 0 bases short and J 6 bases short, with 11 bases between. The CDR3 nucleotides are TGTGCCTGGAGTGTATCCCGAAGCAATGGCTACACCTTC. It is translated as CAWSVSRSNGYTF.

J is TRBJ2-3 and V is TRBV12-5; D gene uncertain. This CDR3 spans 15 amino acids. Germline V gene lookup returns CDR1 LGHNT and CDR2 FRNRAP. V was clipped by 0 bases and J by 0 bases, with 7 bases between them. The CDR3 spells CASGLVLRSTDTQYF. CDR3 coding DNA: TGTGCTAGTGGTTTGGTACTCCGGAGCACAGATACGCAGTATTTT.

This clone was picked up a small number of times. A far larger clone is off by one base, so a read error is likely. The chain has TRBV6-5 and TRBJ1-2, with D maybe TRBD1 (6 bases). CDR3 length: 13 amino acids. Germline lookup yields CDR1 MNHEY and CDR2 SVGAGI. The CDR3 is CASSYVGAHGFTF. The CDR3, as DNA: TGTGCCAGCAGTTACGTGGGGGCCCATGGCTTCACCTTC.

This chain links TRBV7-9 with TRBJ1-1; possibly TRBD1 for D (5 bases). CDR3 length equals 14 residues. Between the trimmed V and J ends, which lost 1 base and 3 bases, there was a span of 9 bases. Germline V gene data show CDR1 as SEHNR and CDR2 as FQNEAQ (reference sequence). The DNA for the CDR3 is TGTGCCAGCAGCTTAGAGGGGTGGGACACTGAAGCTTTCTTT. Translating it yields CASSLEGWDTEAFF.

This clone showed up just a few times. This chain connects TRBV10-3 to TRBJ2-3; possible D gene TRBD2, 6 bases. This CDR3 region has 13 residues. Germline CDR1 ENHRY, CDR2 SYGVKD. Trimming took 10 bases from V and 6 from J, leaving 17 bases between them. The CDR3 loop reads CATGGNLQDTQYF. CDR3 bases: TGTGCCACCGGAGGGAACCTCCAGGATACGCAGTATTTT.

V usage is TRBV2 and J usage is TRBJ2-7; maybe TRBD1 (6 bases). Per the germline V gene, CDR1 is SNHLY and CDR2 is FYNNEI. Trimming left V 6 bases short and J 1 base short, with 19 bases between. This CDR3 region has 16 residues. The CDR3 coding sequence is TGTGCCAGCAGGGGGACCGGGACAAGGGGTTCCTACGAGCAGTACTTC. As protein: CASRGTGTRGSYEQYF. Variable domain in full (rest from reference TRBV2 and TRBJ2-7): EPEVTQTPSHQVTQMGQEVILRCVPISNHLYFYWYRQILGQKVEFLVSFYNNEISEKSEIFDDQFSVERPDGSNFTLKIRSTKLEDSAMYFCASRGTGTRGSYEQYFGPGTRLTVT.

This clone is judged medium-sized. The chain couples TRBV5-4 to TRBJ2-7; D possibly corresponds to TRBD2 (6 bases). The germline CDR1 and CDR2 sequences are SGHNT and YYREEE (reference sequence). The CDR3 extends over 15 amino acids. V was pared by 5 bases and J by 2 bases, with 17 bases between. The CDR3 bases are TGTGCCAGCAGTCTACGGGACTTTTCCCCCTACGAGCAGTACTTC. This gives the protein CASSLRDFSPYEQYF.

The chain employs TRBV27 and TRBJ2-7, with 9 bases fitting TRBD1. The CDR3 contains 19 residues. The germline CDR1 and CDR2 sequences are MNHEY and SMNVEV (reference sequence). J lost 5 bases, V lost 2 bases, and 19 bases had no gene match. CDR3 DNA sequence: TGTGCCAGCAGTTTAGGCGGGACAGGGTCCATACCCCGTGTAGACGAGCAGTACTTC. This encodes CASSLGGTGSIPRVDEQYF.

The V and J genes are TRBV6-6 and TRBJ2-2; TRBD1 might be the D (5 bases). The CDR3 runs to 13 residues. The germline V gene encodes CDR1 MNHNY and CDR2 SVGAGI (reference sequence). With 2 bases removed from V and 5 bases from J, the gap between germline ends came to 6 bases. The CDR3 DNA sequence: TGTGCCAGCAGTTACGGACAAACCGGGGAGCTGTTTTTT. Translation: CASSYGQTGELFF.

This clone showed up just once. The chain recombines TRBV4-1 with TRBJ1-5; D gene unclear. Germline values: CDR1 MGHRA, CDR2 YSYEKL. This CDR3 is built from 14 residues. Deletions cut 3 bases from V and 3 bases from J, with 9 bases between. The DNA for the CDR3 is TGCGCCAGCAGCCAGGGAGTTTTCAATCAGCCCCAGCATTTT. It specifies CASSQGVFNQPQHF.

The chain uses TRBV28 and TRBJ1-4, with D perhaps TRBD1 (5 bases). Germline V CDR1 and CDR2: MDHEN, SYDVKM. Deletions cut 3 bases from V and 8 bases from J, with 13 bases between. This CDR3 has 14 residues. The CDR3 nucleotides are TGTGCCAGCAGTTTCCAACAGGCGATCGAAAAACTGTTTTTT. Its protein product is CASSFQQAIEKLFF.

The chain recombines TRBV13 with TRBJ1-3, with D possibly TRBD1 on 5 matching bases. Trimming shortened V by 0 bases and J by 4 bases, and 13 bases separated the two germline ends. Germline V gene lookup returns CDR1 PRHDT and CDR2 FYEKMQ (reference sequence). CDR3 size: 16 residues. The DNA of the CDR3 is TGTGCCAGCAGCTTAGGCCCAACAGGTGGAGGAAACACCATATATTTT. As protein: CASSLGPTGGGNTIYF.

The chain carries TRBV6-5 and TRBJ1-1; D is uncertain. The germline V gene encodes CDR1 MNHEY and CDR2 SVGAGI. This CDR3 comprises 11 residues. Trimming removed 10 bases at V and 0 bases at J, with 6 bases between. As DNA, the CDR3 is TGTGCCACTAAGATGAACACTGAAGCTTTCTTT. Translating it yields CATKMNTEAFF.

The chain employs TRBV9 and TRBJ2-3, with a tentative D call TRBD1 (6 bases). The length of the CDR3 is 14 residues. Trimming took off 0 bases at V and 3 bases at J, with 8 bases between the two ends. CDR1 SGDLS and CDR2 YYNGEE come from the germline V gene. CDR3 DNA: TGTGCCAGCAGCGTAGCTACAGGGACAGATACGCAGTATTTT. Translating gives CASSVATGTDTQYF.

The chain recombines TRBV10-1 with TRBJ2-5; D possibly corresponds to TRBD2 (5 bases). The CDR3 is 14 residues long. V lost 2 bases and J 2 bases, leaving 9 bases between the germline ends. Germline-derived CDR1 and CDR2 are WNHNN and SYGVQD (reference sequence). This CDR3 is CASSETRSQETQYF. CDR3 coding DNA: TGCGCCAGCAGTGAGACTAGAAGTCAAGAGACCCAGTACTTC.

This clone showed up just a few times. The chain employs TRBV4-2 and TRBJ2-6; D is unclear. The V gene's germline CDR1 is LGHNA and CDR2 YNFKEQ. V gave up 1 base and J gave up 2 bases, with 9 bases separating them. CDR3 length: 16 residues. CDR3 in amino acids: CASSQGRSAGANVLTF. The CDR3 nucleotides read TGTGCCAGCAGCCAAGGGCGGTCAGCTGGGGCCAACGTCCTGACTTTC.

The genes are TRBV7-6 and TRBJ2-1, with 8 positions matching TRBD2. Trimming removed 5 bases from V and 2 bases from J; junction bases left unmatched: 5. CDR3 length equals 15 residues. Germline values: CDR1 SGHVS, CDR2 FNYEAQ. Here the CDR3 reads CASSRSGTAYNEQFF. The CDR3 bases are TGTGCCAGCAGCCGTAGCGGGACCGCCTACAATGAGCAGTTCTTC.

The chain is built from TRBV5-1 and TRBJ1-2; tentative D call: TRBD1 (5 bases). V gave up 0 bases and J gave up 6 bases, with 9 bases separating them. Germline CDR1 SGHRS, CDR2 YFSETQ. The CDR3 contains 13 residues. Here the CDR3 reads CASSLGQGDGYTF. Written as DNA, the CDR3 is TGCGCCAGCAGCTTGGGGCAGGGTGATGGCTACACCTTC.